Each of the 30 T cell receptor beta chains below was sequenced from the same sample in a study of T cell repertoires in cytomegalovirus infection. Their antigens are not known. TCRdb reanalysed the reads using MiXCR and keeps one entry per CDR3 protein. Of about 47,000 distinct CDR3 sequences listed, roughly a fifth are singletons. This specimen consisted of CD8+ T cells from cultured PBMCs, obtained from culture after CMV antigen stimulation. Receptors were obtained from a human donor in good health (CMV status not recorded). Some clones in this sample may be carry-over from other donors' samples.

In its sample, this clonotype was seen many times. This chain uses TRBV7-9 with TRBJ1-5; D is possibly TRBD1 (5 bases). Trimming took off 8 bases at V and 4 bases at J, with 15 bases between the two ends. The CDR3 loop spans 14 amino acids. Germline V CDR1 and CDR2: SEHNR, FQNEAQ (reference sequence). This CDR3 reads CASSRKGPNQPQHF. The CDR3 DNA reads as TGTGCCAGCTCAAGGAAGGGACCAAATCAGCCCCAGCATTTT. The full variable domain, completed using reference TRBV7-9 and TRBJ1-5, is DTGVSQNPRHKITKRGQNVTFRCDPISEHNRLYWYRQTLGQGPEFLTYFQNEAQLEKSRLLSDRFSAERPKGSFSTLEIQRTEQGDSAMYLCASSRKGPNQPQHFGDGTRLSIL.

The CDR3 DNA reads as TGTGCCAGCAGCCTCCACCGGACAGGGGGCTTCCTGGGCTATGGCTACACCTTC. Translated, it gives CASSLHRTGGFLGYGYTF. The chain recombines TRBV14 with TRBJ1-2; TRBD1 matches 11 bases. The junction had 14 bases not matched to a gene; V was cut back by 4 bases and J by 4 bases. Looked up from germline, CDR1 is SGHDN and CDR2 is FVKESK. This CDR3 has 18 amino acids.

This clonotype was counted a few times. The chain employs TRBV7-8 and TRBJ1-4; 8 bases align to TRBD1. The V segment lost 4 bases and the J segment 5 bases; nucleotides outside the gene matches: 6. Germline V gives CDR1 SGHVS, CDR2 FQNEAQ. The CDR3 has 15 residues. CDR3 in amino acids: CASSSWDRRNEKLFF. The CDR3 DNA is TGTGCCAGCAGCTCCTGGGACAGGAGAAATGAAAAACTGTTTTTT.

The chain uses TRBV6-5 and TRBJ2-1; the D gene is possibly TRBD2 (7 bases). With 4 bases removed from V and 4 bases from J, the gap between germline ends came to 26 bases. Germline V lookup: CDR1 MNHEY, CDR2 SVGAGI. The CDR3 is 19 residues long. CDR3: CASSSATEKGGAGYNEQFF. The CDR3 DNA sequence: TGTGCCAGCAGTTCCGCAACGGAAAAAGGGGGGGCAGGATACAATGAGCAGTTCTTC.

This clonotype came up a few times. The J gene is TRBJ1-1, the V gene TRBV6-6; no clear D. V shed 0 bases and J shed 7 bases, with 6 bases lying between them. Germline V gives CDR1 MNHNY, CDR2 SVGAGI (reference sequence). The CDR3 has 12 residues. The CDR3 bases are TGTGCCAGCAGTTACTCGGGTGGTGAAGCTTTCTTT. This codes for CASSYSGGEAFF.

The chain uses TRBV5-6 and TRBJ1-1; D is perhaps TRBD1 (5 bases). The germline V gene encodes CDR1 SGHDT and CDR2 YYEEEE. This CDR3 is 13 amino acids long. Trimming took 4 bases from V and 1 from J, leaving 8 bases between them. The CDR3 protein is CASSLDTNTEAFF. In nucleotides, the CDR3 is TGTGCCAGCAGCCTGGACACGAACACTGAAGCTTTCTTT.

The genes are TRBV14 and TRBJ1-6; D unresolved. The CDR3 has 12 amino acids. The V gene lost 0 bases and the J gene lost 9 bases, with 3 bases spanning the gap. The germline gives CDR1 SGHDN, CDR2 FVKESK. The CDR3 loop is CASSQESSPLHF. The CDR3 DNA follows: TGTGCCAGCAGCCAAGAAAGTTCACCCCTCCACTTT.

This clonotype was detected a few times. The rearrangement uses TRBV12-3 or TRBV12-4 and TRBJ1-1; 7 bases are a match to TRBD1. Trimming cost V 5 bases and J 5 bases; bases outside gene matches: 5. The CDR3 is 13 residues long. The CDR3 sequence: CASSIKQGTEAFF. In nucleotides, the CDR3 is TGTGCCAGCAGTATAAAACAGGGGACTGAAGCTTTCTTT.

This chain links TRBV10-3 with TRBJ2-2; TRBD1 aligns across 7 bases. CDR3 length: 13 amino acids. Unmatched junction bases numbered 1, after V lost 2 bases and J lost 7 bases. The germline V gene has CDR1 ENHRY and CDR2 SYGVKD. This CDR3 reads CAISETGVGELFF. Here the CDR3 DNA reads TGTGCCATCAGTGAGACAGGGGTCGGGGAGCTGTTTTTT.

This clonotype was observed a handful of times. V gene TRBV6-1 combines with J gene TRBJ2-2; 7 bases fit TRBD1. Per germline, CDR1 MNHNS and CDR2 SASEGT. The J segment lost 3 bases and the V segment lost 8 bases, leaving 6 bases of the junction unmatched. The length of the CDR3 is 14 residues. The CDR3 here is CASALGQDTGELFF. The CDR3 DNA is TGTGCCAGCGCCCTTGGACAGGACACCGGGGAGCTGTTTTTT.

The chain employs TRBV5-4 and TRBJ2-3; possibly TRBD2 for D (5 bases). Germline CDR1 and CDR2: SGHNT and YYREEE (reference sequence). Trimming pared 4 bases from V and 5 bases from J, leaving 14 bases between. This CDR3 has 14 amino acids. Written as DNA, the CDR3 is TGTGCCAGCAGCCAAGTGACGGGGTTAGATACGCAGTATTTT. Its translation: CASSQVTGLDTQYF.

This clonotype was seen a few times. The chain couples TRBV7-2 to TRBJ2-5; TRBD2 is a possible D gene (7 bases). The CDR3 extends over 15 amino acids. The V and J ends lost 1 base and 5 bases respectively, with 14 bases between them. The germline CDR1 and CDR2 sequences are SGHTA and FQGNSA. Here the CDR3 reads CASSLEAGAVETQYF. The CDR3 coding sequence is TGTGCCAGCAGCTTAGAGGCGGGGGCCGTGGAGACCCAGTACTTC. The whole variable domain, filled in from reference TRBV7-2 and TRBJ2-5, reads GAGVSQSPSNKVTEKGKDVELRCDPISGHTALYWYRQSLGQGLEFLIYFQGNSAPDKSGLPSDRFSAERTGGSVSTLTIQRTQQEDSAVYLCASSLEAGAVETQYFGPGTRLLVL.

This sequence joins TRBV7-3 and TRBJ2-1; 8 nucleotides line up with TRBD2. After removal of 1 base from V and 5 bases from J, the junction contained 7 bases not matched to a gene. The CDR3 totals 16 residues. Germline lookup yields CDR1 SGHTA and CDR2 FQGTGA. This chain's CDR3 is CASSLNRTSGHNEQFF. CDR3 sequence (DNA): TGTGCCAGCAGCTTAAATAGAACTAGCGGCCACAATGAGCAGTTCTTC.

The V call is TRBV6-1, the J call TRBJ2-3; D not certain. V lost 7 bases and J lost 6, with 20 bases in between. The germline V gene has CDR1 MNHNS and CDR2 SASEGT. The CDR3 is made up of 15 amino acids. CDR3 sequence: CASNKEVLGLDTQYF. CDR3 sequence (DNA): TGTGCCAGCAACAAAGAAGTTTTAGGATTGGATACGCAGTATTTT.

CDR3 region: CSAGDFRGTEAFF. In DNA, the CDR3 is TGCAGTGCTGGGGACTTTAGAGGGACTGAAGCTTTCTTT. The chain links TRBV20-1 to TRBJ1-1, with D perhaps matching TRBD1 (5 bases). The CDR3 contains 13 residues. V was trimmed by 5 bases and J by 5 bases, leaving 15 bases between them. Germline V lookup: CDR1 DFQATT, CDR2 SNEGSKA (reference sequence).

This clonotype has only a few counts. The V and J genes are TRBV12-3 or TRBV12-4 and TRBJ2-7, with no clear D. The V gene lost 4 bases and the J gene lost 6 bases, with 10 bases spanning the gap. The CDR3 has 12 amino acids. Here the CDR3 reads CASSSLIAEQYF. CDR3 coding DNA: TGTGCCAGCAGTTCCCTTATCGCCGAGCAGTACTTC.

This clonotype has only a few counts. The chain couples TRBV12-3 or TRBV12-4 to TRBJ1-1; unclear D gene. CDR3 length equals 14 residues. Trimming removed 1 base from V and 1 base from J, with 7 bases in between. Written as DNA, the CDR3 is TGTGCCAGCAGTTTAGTACTGCGGAACACTGAAGCTTTCTTT. It yields the protein CASSLVLRNTEAFF.

This chain uses TRBV7-9 with TRBJ1-1; possibly TRBD1 for D (5 bases). The CDR3 has 13 amino acids. Germline assignment: CDR1 SEHNR and CDR2 FQNEAQ (reference sequence). The ends were cut back, 4 bases at V and 2 bases at J, with 8 bases in the middle. In DNA, the CDR3 is TGTGCCAGCAGCTATGACAGCAACACTGAAGCTTTCTTT. Amino acids: CASSYDSNTEAFF.

The chain employs TRBV6-1 and TRBJ2-3; weak D call: TRBD2 (7 bases). Trimming shortened V by 2 bases and J by 5 bases, and 17 bases separated the two germline ends. Germline lookup yields CDR1 MNHNS and CDR2 SASEGT. The CDR3 spans 16 residues. The chain's CDR3 is CASSEHGRGAGDTQYF. CDR3 DNA sequence: TGTGCCAGCAGTGAACATGGACGGGGGGCGGGAGATACGCAGTATTTT.

The chain has TRBV12-5 and TRBJ1-5, with TRBD1 identical over 8 bases. Trimming at V came to 6 bases and at J to 3 bases, leaving 7 bases not matched to a gene. CDR1 is LGHNT and CDR2 is FRNRAP in the germline V gene. The CDR3 length is 15 residues. Here the CDR3 reads CASGGQGLVNQPQHF. The CDR3 nucleotides read TGTGCTAGTGGAGGACAGGGTTTGGTCAATCAGCCCCAGCATTTT.

V and J are TRBV11-2 and TRBJ2-7; D possibly matches TRBD1 or TRBD2 (6 bases each). The CDR3 totals 13 residues. Germline assignment: CDR1 SGHAT and CDR2 FQNNGV. Trimming cost V 3 bases and J 2 bases, with 8 bases left between them. CDR3 loop: CASSFRGPYEQYF. CDR3 bases: TGTGCCAGCAGCTTTCGGGGGCCCTACGAGCAGTACTTC.

In its sample, this clonotype was seen a few times. This rearrangement joins TRBV29-1 to TRBJ1-1, with D unresolved. The V gene lost 0 bases and the J gene lost 1 base, with 9 bases spanning the gap. The CDR3 extends over 14 amino acids. Germline V gene data show CDR1 as SQVTM and CDR2 as ANQGSEA. Written as DNA, the CDR3 is TGCAGCGTTGAAGATTTCGGGAGGAACACTGAAGCTTTCTTT. It specifies CSVEDFGRNTEAFF.

This clonotype appeared a few times. The chain's CDR3 is CAIWTNTEAFF. The DNA of the CDR3 is TGTGCCATCTGGACGAACACTGAAGCTTTCTTT. This sequence joins TRBV2 and TRBJ1-1; D ambiguous. The CDR3 contains 11 residues. Looked up from germline, CDR1 is SNHLY and CDR2 is FYNNEI. V was clipped by 10 bases and J by 1 base, with 7 bases between them.

This clonotype was seen at least ten times. The chain couples TRBV7-9 to TRBJ2-5; D is perhaps TRBD2 (5 bases). The CDR3 consists of 13 residues. Germline loops: CDR1 SEHNR, CDR2 FQNEAQ (reference sequence). The V gene lost 5 bases and the J gene lost 7 bases, with 14 bases spanning the gap. Here the CDR3 DNA reads TGTGCCAGCAGCCCCCCCGGGAACAGGACCCAGTACTTC. Its translation is CASSPPGNRTQYF.

The V gene is TRBV6-4, the J gene TRBJ2-3; TRBD2 agrees at 12 bases. V dropped 11 bases and J dropped 4; count of bases not matched to a gene: 7. The germline gives CDR1 MRHNA, CDR2 SNTAGT. The CDR3 is 14 residues long. The CDR3 region is CARRGLAGSDTQYF. The CDR3 bases are TGTGCCCGCCGTGGACTAGCGGGGTCAGATACGCAGTATTTT.

The chain combines TRBV19 with TRBJ2-6; D is undetermined. Germline V lookup: CDR1 LNHDA, CDR2 SQIVND (reference sequence). The CDR3 runs 16 residues. V lost 8 bases and J 0 bases, leaving 14 bases between the germline ends. The CDR3 region has the DNA TGTGCCAGTGGCCCCATCAGGAGCTCTGGGGCCAACGTCCTGACTTTC. Translation gives CASGPIRSSGANVLTF.

This clonotype was counted only a few times. The J gene is TRBJ1-5, the V gene TRBV27; D unresolved. The CDR3 covers 14 residues. V lost 3 bases, J lost 4 bases, and 10 bases lay in between. Germline assignment: CDR1 MNHEY and CDR2 SMNVEV (reference sequence). The CDR3 DNA sequence: TGTGCCAGCAGTTTCGTCGGGAGAAATCAGCCCCAGCATTTT. Amino acids: CASSFVGRNQPQHF.

This rearrangement joins TRBV12-3 or TRBV12-4 to TRBJ2-1; 8 bases are shared with TRBD2. V lost 6 bases and J lost 3; bases outside the gene matches: 7. The CDR3 runs to 15 residues. The CDR3 DNA sequence: TGTGCCAGCAGGGGACGGGGGGGGGACTACAATGAGCAGTTCTTC. It specifies CASRGRGGDYNEQFF.

The chain has TRBV7-9 and TRBJ2-1; D is unresolved. The CDR3 is made up of 11 amino acids. Between the trimmed V and J ends, which lost 5 bases and 10 bases, there was a span of 9 bases. Per the germline V gene, CDR1 is SEHNR and CDR2 is FQNEAQ (reference sequence). The CDR3 sequence is CASSTPTEQFF. CDR3 in DNA: TGTGCCAGCAGCACGCCGACGGAGCAGTTCTTC.

The V and J genes are TRBV3-1 and TRBJ1-1; possibly TRBD1 for D (6 bases). This CDR3 region has 15 residues. Germline-derived CDR1 and CDR2 are LGHDT and YNNKEL (reference sequence). V lost 0 bases and J 5 bases, leaving 13 bases between the germline ends. The DNA of the CDR3 is TGTGCCAGCAGCCAAGAGAGGGGGGCACGGACTGAAGCTTTCTTT. It codes for CASSQERGARTEAFF.